These 21 T cell receptor beta chains were sequenced from one sample in a study of shared clonotypes between healthy human individuals. Profiling relied on immunoSEQ multiplex PCR, and the TCRdb table lists in-frame clones only, not all of them. The profile shows under 1,900,000 clones, 97% to 99% of them singletons. Sequencing was done on a sample of naive CD4+ T cells sorted from blood. The sample's subset: CD45RA+ positively selected. These receptors came from a man aged 25 to 40 in good health.

This chain connects TRBV5-1 to TRBJ2-1; unclear D gene. The CDR3 is 11 residues long. Between the trimmed V and J ends, which lost 4 bases and 3 bases, there was a span of 2 bases. Looked up from germline, CDR1 is SGHRS and CDR2 is YFSETQ. The CDR3 DNA follows: TGCGCCAGCAGCATCTACAATGAGCAGTTCTTC. Residues: CASSIYNEQFF.

The chain joins TRBV4-1 to TRBJ2-3, with unresolved D. Germline assignment: CDR1 MGHRA and CDR2 YSYEKL. V dropped 4 bases and J dropped 2 bases, with 10 bases sitting between them. The CDR3 is 14 amino acids. This CDR3 reads CASSPTDHTDTQYF. The DNA for the CDR3 is TGCGCCAGCAGCCCGACCGACCACACAGATACGCAGTATTTT.

The V call is TRBV2, the J call TRBJ2-5; no clear D gene. Germline CDR1 SNHLY, CDR2 FYNNEI. Trimming removed 4 bases at V and 4 bases at J, with 19 bases between. CDR3 length equals 16 residues. CDR3 residues: CASSGAVVDIRETQYF. In nucleotides, the CDR3 is TGTGCCAGCAGTGGAGCTGTTGTAGACATCCGAGAGACCCAGTACTTC.

The chain joins TRBV9 to TRBJ1-1, with 7 positions matching TRBD1. This CDR3 comprises 15 residues. After removal of 2 bases from V and 1 base from J, the junction contained 5 bases not matched to a gene. In germline, CDR1 is SGDLS, CDR2 YYNGEE. In DNA, the CDR3 is TGTGCCAGCAGCGTCCAGGGGGTCCCGAACACTGAAGCTTTCTTT. The encoded protein is CASSVQGVPNTEAFF.

The chain joins TRBV15 to TRBJ2-6; a possible D gene is TRBD2 (7 bases). Germline V gene lookup returns CDR1 LNHNV and CDR2 YYDKDF (reference sequence). The CDR3 has 16 residues. V lost 8 bases, J lost 0 bases, and 14 bases lay in between. Written as DNA, the CDR3 is TGTGCCACCGGGAGGGGGGCCTCCTCTGGGGCCAACGTCCTGACTTTC. It translates to CATGRGASSGANVLTF.

Concerning this clone itself: This CDR3 is also generated by other DNA sequences in the sample. In DNA form, the CDR3 reads TGCAGTGCTAGTCGCGCTGGTGGCTACACCTTC. It codes for CSASRAGGYTF. The chain combines TRBV20-1 with TRBJ1-2; no definite D call. The CDR3 has 11 amino acids. The V end lost 3 bases, the J end lost 7 bases, and 9 bases lay between the germline ends. Germline CDR1 reads DFQATT; CDR2 reads SNEGSKA (reference sequence).

The CDR3 sequence: CASTLAGGPTGELFF. The CDR3 region has the DNA TGTGCCAGTACTCTAGCGGGAGGACCCACCGGGGAGCTGTTTTTT. J is TRBJ2-2 and V is TRBV19; 11 bases match TRBD2. This CDR3 is 15 amino acids long. With V trimmed by 7 bases and J by 4 bases, 5 bases remained unmatched. CDR1 and CDR2 (germline): LNHDA, SQIVND (reference sequence). Together with reference TRBV19 and TRBJ2-2, the CDR3 gives the full variable domain: DGGITQSPKYLFRKEGQNVTLSCEQNLNHDAMYWYRQDPGQGLRLIYYSQIVNDFQKGDIAEGYSVSREKKESFPLTVTSAQKNPTAFYLCASTLAGGPTGELFFGEGSRLTVL.

This clone was observed a single time. The V gene is TRBV7-9, the J gene TRBJ1-1; D call uncertain. The CDR3 covers 12 residues. Trimming removed 2 bases from V and 11 bases from J, with 12 bases in between. CDR1 and CDR2 (germline): SEHNR, FQNEAQ (reference sequence). This CDR3 reads CASSLREEGAFF. The CDR3 region has the DNA TGTGCCAGCAGCTTACGCGAGGAAGGTGCTTTCTTT.

The chain carries TRBV6-6 and TRBJ2-3; D possibly matches TRBD1 or TRBD2 (5 bases each). CDR1 and CDR2 from the germline V gene are MNHNY and SVGAGI (reference sequence). V dropped 7 bases and J dropped 3 bases, with 20 bases sitting between them. The CDR3 has 16 residues. The DNA for the CDR3 is TGTGCCAGCAAGAACACGGTAGCGAAGGGGACAGATACGCAGTATTTT. It is translated as CASKNTVAKGTDTQYF.

This clone was picked up one time. The CDR3 region is CTSSQDLVRDRPNEKLFF. The CDR3 DNA is TGCACCAGCAGCCAAGATTTGGTCAGGGACAGACCAAATGAAAAACTGTTTTTT. This chain uses TRBV1 with TRBJ1-4; TRBD1, as called in the table, went unchecked against the DNA. TRBV1 is annotated as a pseudogene. The CDR3 length is 18 residues.

CDR3 sequence (DNA): TGTGCCAGTAACAGGGGGCTTAGCACCGGGGAGCTGTTTTTT. Translating it yields CASNRGLSTGELFF. The chain combines TRBV28 with TRBJ2-2, with 9 bases aligning to TRBD1. There are 14 residues in the CDR3. Per germline, CDR1 MDHEN and CDR2 SYDVKM. The V segment lost 9 bases and the J segment 4 bases; nucleotides outside the gene matches: 6.

The chain carries TRBV29-1 and TRBJ2-5; TRBD2 agrees at 8 bases. This CDR3 is 16 amino acids long. In germline, CDR1 is SQVTM, CDR2 ANQGSEA. V shed 4 bases and J 4 bases; nucleotides not matched to a gene: 14. The CDR3 DNA sequence: TGCAGCGTTGTCAGTACCGGGGTGCTAGCGGGAGAGACCCAGTACTTC. Translation: CSVVSTGVLAGETQYF.

This clone was seen once. The DNA for the CDR3 is TGTGCCAGCAGTCCAATGACTAGCGGGAGAGAGCCCAATGAGCAGTTCTTC. This gives the protein CASSPMTSGREPNEQFF. The genes are TRBV11-2 and TRBJ2-1, with 12 bases matching TRBD2. Germline trimming cut 6 bases from V and 6 bases from J; bases unmatched to any gene: 12. In germline, CDR1 is SGHAT, CDR2 FQNNGV. This CDR3 spans 17 amino acids.

The chain is built from TRBV9 and TRBJ2-3; D possibly corresponds to TRBD1 (5 bases). Germline CDR1 SGDLS, CDR2 YYNGEE. The CDR3 is 16 residues long. The V end lost 3 bases, the J end lost 2 bases, and 16 bases lay between the germline ends. CDR3 protein: CASSGGDSLNTDTQYF. The CDR3, as DNA: TGTGCCAGCAGCGGAGGCGACAGCTTAAACACAGATACGCAGTATTTT.

This rearrangement joins TRBV19 to TRBJ2-7, with D possibly matching TRBD2 (6 bases). Germline lookup yields CDR1 LNHDA and CDR2 SQIVND (reference sequence). The CDR3 has 15 residues. Trimming left V 5 bases short and J 0 bases short, with 14 bases between. The CDR3 loop is CASSEAAGISYEQYF. As DNA, the CDR3 is TGTGCCAGTAGTGAAGCGGCGGGGATCTCCTACGAGCAGTACTTC. Full variable domain (outside the CDR3, taken from reference TRBV19 and TRBJ2-7): DGGITQSPKYLFRKEGQNVTLSCEQNLNHDAMYWYRQDPGQGLRLIYYSQIVNDFQKGDIAEGYSVSREKKESFPLTVTSAQKNPTAFYLCASSEAAGISYEQYFGPGTRLTVT.

This rearrangement joins TRBV18 to TRBJ2-3; the match to TRBD1 covers 7 bases. V was pared by 2 bases and J by 0 bases, with 8 bases of the junction left unmatched. There are 17 residues in the CDR3. The V gene's germline CDR1 is KGHSH and CDR2 LQKENI. The CDR3 DNA reads TGTGCCAGCTCACCAATCATGGACAGGATCAGCACAGATACGCAGTATTTT. It encodes CASSPIMDRISTDTQYF.

The chain has TRBV27 and TRBJ2-3; D gene uncertain. V was clipped by 2 bases and J by 5 bases, with 8 bases between them. CDR3 size: 13 residues. Germline V CDR1 and CDR2: MNHEY, SMNVEV (reference sequence). The CDR3: CASSLVRQDTQYF. The CDR3 DNA sequence: TGTGCCAGCAGTTTAGTTCGGCAAGATACGCAGTATTTT.

This clone appeared a few times. The chain has TRBV9 and TRBJ2-3; 10 nucleotides match TRBD2. This CDR3 comprises 15 residues. V shed 1 base, J shed 8 bases, and the junction held 7 bases outside the gene matches. Germline CDR1 and CDR2: SGDLS and YYNGEE. The CDR3 DNA follows: TGTGCCAGCAGCGTAATGCTAGCGGGAGATGGTACGCAGTATTTT. It encodes CASSVMLAGDGTQYF.

The chain couples TRBV2 to TRBJ1-2, with 7 bases identical to TRBD1. The CDR3 contains 13 residues. Germline assignment: CDR1 SNHLY and CDR2 FYNNEI. V lost 5 bases and J lost 4; bases outside the gene matches: 4. This CDR3 reads CASSTGVGYGYTF. The CDR3 nucleotides read TGTGCCAGCAGTACAGGGGTGGGCTATGGCTACACCTTC.

This clone came up once. J is TRBJ2-3 and V is TRBV7-2; D gene uncertain. Trimming pared 0 bases from V and 0 bases from J, leaving 4 bases between. CDR3 length: 14 amino acids. Looked up from germline, CDR1 is SGHTA and CDR2 is FQGNSA. The CDR3: CASSLATSTDTQYF. As DNA, the CDR3 is TGTGCCAGCAGCTTAGCGACAAGCACAGATACGCAGTATTTT.

The rearrangement joins TRBV2 to TRBJ2-3; D is possibly TRBD1 or TRBD2 (6 bases each). The CDR3 loop spans 14 amino acids. The ends were cut back, 2 bases at V and 3 bases at J, with 9 bases in the middle. Germline loops: CDR1 SNHLY, CDR2 FYNNEI. The DNA for the CDR3 is TGTGCCAGCAGTGAATGGGGGGCGACAGATACGCAGTATTTT. Amino acids: CASSEWGATDTQYF.